The TCR beta chain under discussion was sequenced for a study of control samples from healthy donors and cancer patients. Method: immunoSEQ multiplex PCR; TCRdb's copy keeps in-frame clones and lacks some. The sample records about 86,000 clones, around 90% being singletons. Germline lookup yields CDR1 MDHEN and CDR2 SYDVKM. The V gene lost 4 bases and the J gene lost 3 bases, with 15 bases spanning the gap. CDR3 length: 16 residues. The clonotype originates from a woman aged 45-65 years with colorectal cancer. The sequenced sample consisted of PBMCs. The chain uses TRBV28 and TRBJ1-4; D unresolved. CDR3 protein: CASSSPPDGSNEKLFF. The CDR3 nucleotides read TGTGCCAGCAGTTCACCCCCCGACGGATCTAATGAAAAACTGTTTTTT.